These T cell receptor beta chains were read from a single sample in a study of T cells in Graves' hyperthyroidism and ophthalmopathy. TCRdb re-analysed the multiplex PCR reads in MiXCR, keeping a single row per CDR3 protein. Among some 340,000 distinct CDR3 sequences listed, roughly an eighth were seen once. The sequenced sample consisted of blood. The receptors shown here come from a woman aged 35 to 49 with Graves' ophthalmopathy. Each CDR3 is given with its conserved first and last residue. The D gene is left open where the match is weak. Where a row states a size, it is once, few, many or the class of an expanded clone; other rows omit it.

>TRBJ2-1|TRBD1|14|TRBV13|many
CASSLETRGRQQFF
TGTGCCAGCAGCTTAGAAACTAGGGGGCGGCAGCAGTTCTTC
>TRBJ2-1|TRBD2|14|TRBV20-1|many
CSAIPGLADNEQFF
TGCAGTGCTATTCCGGGACTAGCGGATAATGAGCAGTTCTTC
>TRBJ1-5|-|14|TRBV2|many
CASHLGGPSQPQHF
TGTGCCAGCCACCTTGGGGGGCCAAGTCAGCCCCAGCATTTT
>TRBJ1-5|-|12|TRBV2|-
CASSENSQPQHF
TGTGCCAGCAGTGAAAATTCTCAGCCCCAGCATTTT
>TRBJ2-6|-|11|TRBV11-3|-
CASSSYNVLTF
TGTGCCAGCAGCTCTTATAACGTCCTGACTTTC
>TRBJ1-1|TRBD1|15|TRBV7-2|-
CASGLNPGGRTEAFF
TGTGCCAGCGGCCTAAACCCAGGGGGCCGGACAGAAGCTTTCTTT
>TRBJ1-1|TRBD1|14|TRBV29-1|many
CSASGGSQNTEAFF
TGCAGCGCATCAGGGGGCAGTCAGAACACTGAAGCTTTCTTT
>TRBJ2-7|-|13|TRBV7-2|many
CASSFAREDEQYF
TGTGCCAGCAGCTTCGCGAGGGAAGACGAGCAGTACTTC
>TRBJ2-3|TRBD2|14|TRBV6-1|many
CASSDTSGGDTQYF
TGTGCCAGCAGTGATACTAGCGGGGGAGATACGCAGTATTTT
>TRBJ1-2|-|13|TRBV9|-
CASSVTVNYGYTF
TGTGCCAGCAGCGTGACTGTTAACTATGGCTACACCTTC
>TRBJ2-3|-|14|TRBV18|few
CASSPPETSDTQYF
TGTGCCAGCTCACCACCGGAGACATCAGATACGCAGTATTTT
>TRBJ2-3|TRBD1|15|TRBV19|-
CASSTYQGVTDTQYF
TGTGCCAGTAGTACTTATCAGGGGGTCACAGATACGCAGTATTTT
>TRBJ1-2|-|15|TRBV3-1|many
CASSQAPSGGYGYTF
TGTGCCAGCAGCCAAGCCCCTTCGGGGGGCTATGGCTACACCTTC
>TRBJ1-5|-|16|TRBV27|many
CASSPTGSYSNQPQHF
TGTGCCAGCAGCCCGACCGGGAGCTATAGCAATCAGCCCCAGCATTTT
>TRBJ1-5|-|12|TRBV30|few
CAWSPGDQPQHF
TGTGCCTGGAGCCCTGGGGATCAGCCCCAGCATTTT
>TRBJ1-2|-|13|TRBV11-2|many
CASRGPPGYGYTF
TGTGCCAGCAGAGGGCCTCCCGGCTATGGCTACACCTTC
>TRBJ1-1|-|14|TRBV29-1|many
CSVVQGGLNTEAFF
TGCAGCGTTGTACAGGGCGGTTTGAACACTGAAGCTTTCTTT
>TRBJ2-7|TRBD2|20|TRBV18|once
CASSPQYTGTSGVGSYEQYF
TGTGCCAGCTCACCGCAGTACACCGGGACTAGCGGGGTAGGATCCTACGAGCAGTACTTC